The subject of this entry is one T cell receptor (beta chain). This specimen comes from a study of T cell responses to AZD1222 COVID-19 vaccine. TCRdb's copy holds only in-frame clones and misses some; the assay was immunoSEQ multiplex PCR. This table has roughly 130,000 clones, roughly 90% appearing once. Germline CDR1 reads LNHDA; CDR2 reads SQIVND (reference sequence). With 5 bases removed from V and 8 bases from J, the gap between germline ends came to 13 bases. The CDR3 is made up of 13 amino acids. The sequence was collected from an adult in good health. Source: peripheral blood, taken on day 0 of AZD1222 vaccination. The rearrangement uses TRBV19 and TRBJ2-1; D is ambiguous. CDR3 region: CASSRSLRDEQFF. The CDR3 DNA sequence: TGTGCCAGTAGTCGGTCCTTACGGGATGAGCAGTTCTTC.